The next 2 T cell receptor beta chains were all read from a single sample in a study of T cell responses to AZD1222 COVID-19 vaccine. TCRdb's table, derived via immunoSEQ multiplex PCR, lists solely in-frame clones and lacks some. The sample lists around 140,000 clones; 85% to 95% were seen once. The sequencing here drew on peripheral blood, taken 28 days after the second AZD1222 dose. The source of these receptors is an adult who received the AZD1222 COVID-19 vaccine.

The rearrangement joins TRBV14 to TRBJ1-2; unclear D gene. The V gene's germline CDR1 is SGHDN and CDR2 FVKESK. CDR3 length equals 15 residues. V was clipped by 1 base and J by 2 bases, with 11 bases between them. CDR3 amino acids: CASSQAGGPNYGYTF. The CDR3 nucleotides read TGTGCCAGCAGCCAAGCGGGTGGGCCGAACTATGGCTACACCTTC.

This clone has just a few counts. The V gene is TRBV10-3, the J gene TRBJ2-1; 7 bases line up with TRBD1. V lost 9 bases to trimming and J lost 5 bases; unmatched junction nucleotides: 4. The germline CDR1 and CDR2 sequences are ENHRY and SYGVKD. CDR3 length equals 12 residues. The CDR3 nucleotides read TGTGCCATTGGACAGGAGCACAATGAGCAGTTCTTC. Its protein is CAIGQEHNEQFF.